This paragraph covers one T cell receptor beta chain sequence. This specimen belongs to a study of blood T cell repertoires in COVID-19. Trimming cost V 2 bases and J 1 base; bases outside gene matches: 5. Germline V CDR1 and CDR2: ENHRY, SYGVKD. The CDR3 covers 16 residues. TCRdb's copy holds only in-frame clones and misses some; the assay was immunoSEQ multiplex PCR. The sample yields approximately 220,000 clones, 85% to 90% seen once. The receptor was derived from a man over 45 with acute or convalescent COVID-19. The material sequenced was peripheral blood. The chain employs TRBV10-3 and TRBJ1-5; TRBD1 matches 7 bases. In nucleotides, the CDR3 is TGTGCCATCAGTGAGGAGGGGGCGTGGAGCAATCAGCCCCAGCATTTT. Its translation is CAISEEGAWSNQPQHF.